Listed below are T cell receptor beta chains from one sample, sequenced in a study of CD8 T cells in ankylosing spondylitis. MiXCR, run by TCRdb on the 5' RACE reads, gives a single entry per CDR3 protein. Among more than 500,000 distinct CDR3 sequences listed, under 5.5% were seen once. The sample comprised blood, either unsorted or a sorted T cell fraction (not recorded which). The receptors were gathered from a male donor with ankylosing spondylitis. The CDR3 runs from the conserved cysteine through the conserved F or W. The D gene is left open where the match is weak.

V gene,D gene,J gene,CDR3 protein
TRBV6-5,TRBD1,TRBJ1-2,CASSYSGRGGDTF
TRBV2,TRBD2,TRBJ2-7,CASSIAGEQYF
TRBV12-3/TRBV12-4,-,TRBJ2-3,CASSPGYTDTQYF
TRBV5-6,-,TRBJ2-7,CASSLFNANYEQYF
TRBV20-1,-,TRBJ1-5,CSASAGQYNQPQHF
TRBV12-3/TRBV12-4,-,TRBJ2-7,CASSPESVESEQYF
TRBV7-2,-,TRBJ2-5,CASSLFGAGAKETQYF
TRBV9,-,TRBJ1-2,CASSVAQSNYGYTF
TRBV7-9,-,TRBJ2-2,CASTTRRGNTGELFF
TRBV7-2,-,TRBJ1-1,CASSLGRVNTEAFF
TRBV21-1,-,TRBJ2-1,CASSKGSGLVVNEQFF
TRBV7-2,TRBD2,TRBJ2-2,CASRGPGGNTGELFF
TRBV10-1,TRBD1,TRBJ2-7,CASSESDRETYEQYF
TRBV18,-,TRBJ2-2,CASSPPPPGDTGELFF